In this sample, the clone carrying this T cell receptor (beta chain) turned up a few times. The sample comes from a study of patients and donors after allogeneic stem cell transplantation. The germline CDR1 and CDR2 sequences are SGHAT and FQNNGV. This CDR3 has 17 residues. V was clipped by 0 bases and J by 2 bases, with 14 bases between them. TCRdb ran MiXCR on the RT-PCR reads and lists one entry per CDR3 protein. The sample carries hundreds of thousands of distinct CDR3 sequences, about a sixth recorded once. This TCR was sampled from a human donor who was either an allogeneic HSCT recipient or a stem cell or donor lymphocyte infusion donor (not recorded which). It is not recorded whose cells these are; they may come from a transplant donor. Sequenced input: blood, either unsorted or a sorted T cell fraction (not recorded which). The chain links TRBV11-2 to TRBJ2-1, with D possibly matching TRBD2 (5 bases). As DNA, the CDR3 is TGTGCCAGCAGCTTAGATTGGCTTGGGAGTACCTACAATGAGCAGTTCTTC. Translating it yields CASSLDWLGSTYNEQFF.